This T cell receptor (beta chain) was sequenced during a study of naive and memory T cell subsets. The SP2 primer and nested alpha and beta constant region primers amplified ligated cDNA in four rounds. Alpha and beta constant region primers primed reverse transcription for blood and skin samples. Via MiXCR, TCRdb re-called the 5' RACE reads, giving one row per CDR3 protein. This table has 45,000 to 55,000 distinct CDR3 sequences, 4.7% appearing once. The library had UMIs added by 3' ligation of an oligonucleotide to TCR cDNA. Whole blood, over 2 ml, came from adult healthy volunteers. Input was about 1 to 1000 ng of DNase-treated total RNA without cell sorting. The sample holds many counts of this clonotype. This TCR was sampled from a female donor in good health.

For the CDR3, the DNA is TGCGCCAGCAGCCCGATACCGGACAGTTACAATGAGCAGTTCTTC. Translated: CASSPIPDSYNEQFF. This chain links TRBV5-1 with TRBJ2-1, with a weak D call TRBD1 (6 bases). V lost 4 bases and J 4 bases, leaving 15 bases between the germline ends. Germline V gene data show CDR1 as SGHRS and CDR2 as YFSETQ. The CDR3 is 15 residues long.